This T cell receptor (beta chain) is from a study of blood T cell repertoires in COVID-19. As for the study in general: The analysed material was cDNA or gDNA that came from T cells, B-cell-depleted T cells, or PBMCs.

Germline CDR1 is LNHDA and CDR2 is SQIVND (reference sequence). V shed 1 base, J shed 7 bases, and the junction held 3 bases outside the gene matches. The CDR3 has 15 residues. Repertoires were generated with immunoSEQ multiplex PCR, while TCRdb's copy carries only in-frame clones and drops some. This sample yields about 160,000 clones, of which approximately 80% are seen a single time; roughly 7% belongs to the top ten. The V call is TRBV19, the J call TRBJ1-6; 8 nucleotides line up with TRBD1. Sample: peripheral blood. The clonotype comes from a woman aged 40 to 50 with COVID-19, enrolled during active disease. The DNA of the CDR3 is TGTGCCAGTAGTATAGCGACAGGGGCAAATTCACCCCTCCACTTT. It yields the protein CASSIATGANSPLHF.